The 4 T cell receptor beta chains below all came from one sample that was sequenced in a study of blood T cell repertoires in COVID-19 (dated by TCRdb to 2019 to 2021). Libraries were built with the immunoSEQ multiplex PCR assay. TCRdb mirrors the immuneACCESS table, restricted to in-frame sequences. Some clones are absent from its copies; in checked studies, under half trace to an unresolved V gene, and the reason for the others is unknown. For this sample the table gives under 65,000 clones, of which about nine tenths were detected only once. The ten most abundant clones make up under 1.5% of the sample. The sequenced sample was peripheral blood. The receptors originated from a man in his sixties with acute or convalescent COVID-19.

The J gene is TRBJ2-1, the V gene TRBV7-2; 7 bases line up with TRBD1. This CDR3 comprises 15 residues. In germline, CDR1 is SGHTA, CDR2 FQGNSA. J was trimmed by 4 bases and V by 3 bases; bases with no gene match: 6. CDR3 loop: CASSFGQGEYNEQFF. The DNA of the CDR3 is TGTGCCAGCAGCTTTGGGCAGGGGGAGTACAATGAGCAGTTCTTC.

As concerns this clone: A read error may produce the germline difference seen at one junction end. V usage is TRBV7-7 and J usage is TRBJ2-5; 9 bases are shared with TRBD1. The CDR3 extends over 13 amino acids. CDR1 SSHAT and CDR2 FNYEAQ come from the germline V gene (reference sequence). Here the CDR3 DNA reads TGTGCTAGCAGCGGGGACAGGGAGGAGACCCAGTACTTC. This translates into CASSGDREETQYF.

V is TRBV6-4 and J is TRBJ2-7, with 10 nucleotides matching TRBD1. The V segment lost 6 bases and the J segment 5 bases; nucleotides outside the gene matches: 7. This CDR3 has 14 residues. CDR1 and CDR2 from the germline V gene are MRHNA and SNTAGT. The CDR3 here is CASSATGTGDEQYF. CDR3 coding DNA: TGTGCCAGCAGCGCCACCGGGACAGGGGACGAGCAGTACTTC.

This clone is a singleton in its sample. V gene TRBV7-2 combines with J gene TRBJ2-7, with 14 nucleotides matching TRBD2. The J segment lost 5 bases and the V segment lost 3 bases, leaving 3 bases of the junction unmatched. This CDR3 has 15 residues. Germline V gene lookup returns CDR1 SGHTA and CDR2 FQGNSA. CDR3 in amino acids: CASSLMGLAGDEQYF. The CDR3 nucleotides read TGTGCCAGCAGCTTGATGGGACTAGCGGGAGACGAGCAGTACTTC.